These 5 T cell receptor beta chains were sequenced from one sample in a study of blood T cell repertoires in COVID-19. Repertoires were generated with immunoSEQ multiplex PCR, while TCRdb's copy carries only in-frame clones and drops some. Of a few hundred thousand clones listed, 88% were seen once; the top ten hold more than 0.95%. The sequenced material came from PBMCs or T cells enriched from blood (not recorded which). The receptors were gathered from a woman aged 18-29 years who had recovered from COVID-19.

This clone has only one observation. This chain links TRBV5-1 with TRBJ1-3; D is possibly TRBD1 (5 bases). This CDR3 is built from 16 residues. Trimming stripped 0 bases from V and 3 bases from J, with 13 bases between. The germline gives CDR1 SGHRS, CDR2 YFSETQ. CDR3 residues: CASSLAGRTLGNTIYF. CDR3 nucleotides: TGCGCCAGCAGCTTGGCCGGAAGGACACTTGGAAACACCATATATTTT.

This clone was found a few times. The chain recombines TRBV19 with TRBJ1-1; D may be TRBD1 (5 bases). With 9 bases removed from V and 4 bases from J, the gap between germline ends came to 21 bases. The CDR3 is made up of 15 amino acids. Germline assignment: CDR1 LNHDA and CDR2 SQIVND (reference sequence). The CDR3 bases are TGTGCCAGCTACCGAAGCAGGGCGGTTCGCACTGAAGCTTTCTTT. Its protein product is CASYRSRAVRTEAFF. The full variable domain, rest sourced from reference TRBV19 and TRBJ1-1, is DGGITQSPKYLFRKEGQNVTLSCEQNLNHDAMYWYRQDPGQGLRLIYYSQIVNDFQKGDIAEGYSVSREKKESFPLTVTSAQKNPTAFYLCASYRSRAVRTEAFFGQGTRLTVV.

V gene TRBV2 combines with J gene TRBJ2-1; maybe TRBD1 (6 bases). CDR3 size: 19 residues. Looked up from germline, CDR1 is SNHLY and CDR2 is FYNNEI. V was cut by 6 bases and J by 0 bases, with 24 bases left in between. The CDR3 DNA follows: TGTGCCAGCAGACAGGGTTGGGAGAGGTTTGGAGACTCCTACAATGAGCAGTTCTTC. Encoded protein: CASRQGWERFGDSYNEQFF.

Here the CDR3 reads CASSIDGASPYQPQHF. The CDR3 DNA reads TGTGCCAGTAGTATAGATGGGGCCAGCCCCTATCAGCCCCAGCATTTT. This chain connects TRBV19 to TRBJ1-5, with D possibly matching TRBD1 (5 bases). The CDR3 runs to 16 residues. Germline loops: CDR1 LNHDA, CDR2 SQIVND (reference sequence). Trimming took off 0 bases at V and 5 bases at J, with 14 bases between the two ends.

The CDR3 nucleotides read TGTGCCAGCAGTACAACCGGGAGCTACGAGCAGTACTTC. Translation gives CASSTTGSYEQYF. The V call is TRBV12-3 or TRBV12-4, the J call TRBJ2-7; the D gene is possibly TRBD2 (6 bases). The CDR3 is 13 amino acids. The V end lost 5 bases, the J end lost 3 bases, and 11 bases lay between the germline ends.